This T cell receptor beta chain was identified in a study of cytomegalovirus exposure and HLA in healthy donors. PCR amplification relied on 60 Vbeta primers (plus 13 Jbeta primers). This table comes from immunoSEQ multiplex PCR, and its TCRdb copy is limited to in-frame clones, with some not included. This table holds 100,000 or so clones, about 80% found once. Trimming stripped 5 bases from V and 7 bases from J, with 15 bases between. Germline V gives CDR1 SGHNT, CDR2 YYREEE (reference sequence). This CDR3 contains 13 residues. V gene TRBV5-4 combines with J gene TRBJ1-1; D perhaps matches TRBD1 (6 bases). The sequenced material came from PBMCs. The TCR sequence derives from a man aged 30-40 years in good health and CMV-seropositive. The CDR3: CASRPWTDSEAFF. The CDR3 DNA sequence: TGTGCCAGCAGACCTTGGACAGATAGTGAAGCTTTCTTT.